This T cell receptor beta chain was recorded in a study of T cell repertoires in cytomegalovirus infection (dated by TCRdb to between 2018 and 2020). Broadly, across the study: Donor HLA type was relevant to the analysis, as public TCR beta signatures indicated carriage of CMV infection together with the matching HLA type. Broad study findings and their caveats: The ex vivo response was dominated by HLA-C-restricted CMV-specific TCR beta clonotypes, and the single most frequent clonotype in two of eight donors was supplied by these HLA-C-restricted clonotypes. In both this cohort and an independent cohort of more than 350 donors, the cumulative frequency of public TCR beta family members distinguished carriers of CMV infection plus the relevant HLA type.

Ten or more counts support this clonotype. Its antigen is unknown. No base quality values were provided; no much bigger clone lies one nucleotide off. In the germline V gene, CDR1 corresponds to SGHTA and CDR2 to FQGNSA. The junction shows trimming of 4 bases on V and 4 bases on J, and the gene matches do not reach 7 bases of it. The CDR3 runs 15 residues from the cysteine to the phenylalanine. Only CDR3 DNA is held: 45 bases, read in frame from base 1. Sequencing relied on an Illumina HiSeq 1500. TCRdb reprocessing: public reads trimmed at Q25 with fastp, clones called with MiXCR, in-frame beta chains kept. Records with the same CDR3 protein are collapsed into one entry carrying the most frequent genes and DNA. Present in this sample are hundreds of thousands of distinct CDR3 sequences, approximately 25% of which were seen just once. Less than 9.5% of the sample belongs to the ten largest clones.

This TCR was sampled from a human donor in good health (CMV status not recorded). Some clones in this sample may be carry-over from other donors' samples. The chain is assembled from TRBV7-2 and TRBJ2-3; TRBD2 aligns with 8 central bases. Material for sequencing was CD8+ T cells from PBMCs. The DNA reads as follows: TGTGCCAGCAGCTCATCGGGGGGGGGCGCAGATACGCAGTATTTT. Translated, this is CASSSSGGGADTQYF. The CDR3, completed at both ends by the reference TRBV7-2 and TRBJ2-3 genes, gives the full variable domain GAGVSQSPSNKVTEKGKDVELRCDPISGHTALYWYRQSLGQGLEFLIYFQGNSAPDKSGLPSDRFSAERTGGSVSTLTIQRTQQEDSAVYLCASSSSGGGADTQYFGPGTRLTVL.